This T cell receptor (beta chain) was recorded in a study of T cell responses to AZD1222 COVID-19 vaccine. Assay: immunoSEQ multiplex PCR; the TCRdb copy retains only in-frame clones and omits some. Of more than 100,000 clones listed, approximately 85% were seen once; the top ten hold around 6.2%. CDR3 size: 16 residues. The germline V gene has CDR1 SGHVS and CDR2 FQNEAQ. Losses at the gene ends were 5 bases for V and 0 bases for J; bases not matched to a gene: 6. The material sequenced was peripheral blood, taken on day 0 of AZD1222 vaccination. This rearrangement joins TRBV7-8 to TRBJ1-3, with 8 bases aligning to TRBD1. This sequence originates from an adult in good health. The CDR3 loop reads CASSPITGGSGNTIYF. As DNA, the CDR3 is TGTGCCAGCAGCCCAATTACAGGGGGCTCTGGAAACACCATATATTTT.